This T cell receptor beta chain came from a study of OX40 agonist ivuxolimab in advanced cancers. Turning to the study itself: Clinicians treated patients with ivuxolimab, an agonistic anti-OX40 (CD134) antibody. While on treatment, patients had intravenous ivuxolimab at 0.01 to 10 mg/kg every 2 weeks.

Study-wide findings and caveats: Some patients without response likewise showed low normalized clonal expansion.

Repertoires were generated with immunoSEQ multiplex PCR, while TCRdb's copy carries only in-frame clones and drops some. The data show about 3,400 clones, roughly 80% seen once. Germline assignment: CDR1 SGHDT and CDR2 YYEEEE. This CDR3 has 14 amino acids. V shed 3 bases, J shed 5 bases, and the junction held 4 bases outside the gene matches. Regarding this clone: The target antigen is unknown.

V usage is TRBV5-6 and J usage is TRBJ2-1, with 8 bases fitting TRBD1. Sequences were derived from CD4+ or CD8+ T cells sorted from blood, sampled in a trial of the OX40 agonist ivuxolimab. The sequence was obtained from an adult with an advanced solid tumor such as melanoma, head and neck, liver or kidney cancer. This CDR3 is CASSSRDRHNEQFF. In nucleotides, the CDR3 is TGTGCCAGCAGCTCCCGGGACAGGCACAATGAGCAGTTCTTC.